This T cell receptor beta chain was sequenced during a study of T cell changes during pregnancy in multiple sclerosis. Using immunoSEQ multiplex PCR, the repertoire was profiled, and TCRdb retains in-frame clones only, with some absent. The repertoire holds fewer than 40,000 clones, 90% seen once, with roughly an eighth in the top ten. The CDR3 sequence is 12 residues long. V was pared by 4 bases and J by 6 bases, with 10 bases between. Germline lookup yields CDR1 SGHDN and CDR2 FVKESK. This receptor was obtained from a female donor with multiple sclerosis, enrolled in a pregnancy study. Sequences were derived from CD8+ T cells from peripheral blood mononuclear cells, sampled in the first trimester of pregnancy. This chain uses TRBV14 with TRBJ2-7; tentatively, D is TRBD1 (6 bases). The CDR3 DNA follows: TGTGCCAGCAGCCTACAGGGACCCGAGCAGTACTTC. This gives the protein CASSLQGPEQYF. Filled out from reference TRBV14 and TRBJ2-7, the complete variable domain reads EAGVTQFPSHSVIEKGQTVTLRCDPISGHDNLYWYRRVMGKEIKFLLHFVKESKQDESGMPNNRFLAERTGGTYSTLKVQPAELEDSGVYFCASSLQGPEQYFGPGTRLTVT.